The 15 T cell receptor gamma chains given below trace back to one sample, sequenced in a study of intestinal T cells in coeliac disease. Using roughly 200 ng of biopsy DNA, TRG was amplified with LymphoTrack primers. TCRdb reprocessed the multiplex PCR reads through CATT. The table includes several hundred gamma-chain clones, approximately 51% detected once. Genomic DNA came from ten roughly 5-µm formalin-fixed paraffin-embedded scrolls per case. The sample comprised a duodenal biopsy. Source of these receptors: a human donor with celiac disease.

The CDR3 nucleotides are TGTGCCACCTGGGACCCCCGGGGTGGTAGTGTAGTGATCAAGACGTTT. Translating gives CATWDPRGGSVVIKTF. This chain connects TRGV2 to TRGJP2. Germline CDR1 EGSNGY, CDR2 YDSYNSKV. V lost 3 bases and J lost 13; bases outside the gene matches: 20. This CDR3 comprises 16 residues.

The rearrangement uses TRGV10 and TRGJ1 or TRGJ2. TRGV10 is annotated as an ORF whose role is uncertain. V lost 8 bases and J lost 1; bases outside the gene matches: 6. CDR3 length: 13 residues. The CDR3 reads CAAWGENYYKKLF. In DNA form, the CDR3 reads TGTGCTGCGTGGGGAGAAAATTATTATAAGAAACTCTTT.

The chain combines TRGV10 with TRGJ1 or TRGJ2. TRGV10 is designated an ORF whose function remains uncertain. The CDR3 spans 15 residues. Trimming at V came to 8 bases and at J to 10 bases, leaving 21 bases not matched to a gene. The CDR3 DNA reads as TGTGCTGCGTGGGATTATCGAGGGGGGGTCGAGAAGAAACTCTTT. This gives the protein CAAWDYRGGVEKKLF.

The chain combines TRGV10 with TRGJP1. TRGV10 is recorded as an ORF, its role being uncertain. The CDR3 contains 10 residues. J lost 8 bases, V lost 11 bases, and 3 bases had no gene match. CDR3: CAAGGWFKIF. The CDR3 DNA sequence: TGTGCTGCGGGGGGTTGGTTCAAGATATTT.

The chain uses TRGV9 and TRGJP2. The CDR3 length is 14 residues. Germline V lookup: CDR1 GITISATS, CDR2 ISYDGTV (reference sequence). The J segment lost 9 bases and the V segment lost 5 bases, leaving 12 bases of the junction unmatched. Here the CDR3 DNA reads TGTGCCTTGTGGGTAGGTGTAGTGTATTGGATCAAGACGTTT. This encodes CALWVGVVYWIKTF.

The chain employs TRGV8 and TRGJ1 or TRGJ2. V lost 6 bases, J lost 12 bases, and 11 bases stayed unmatched. The germline V gene encodes CDR1 VENAVY and CDR2 YDSYNSRV. CDR3 length: 11 residues. The CDR3 loop is CATWTLITKLF. The CDR3 coding sequence is TGTGCCACCTGGACCTTAATAACGAAACTCTTT.

The CDR3 reads CAILGSYYKKLF. CDR3 nucleotide sequence: TGTGCCATCCTGGGAAGTTATTATAAGAAACTCTTT. The gene calls are TRGV8 and TRGJ1 or TRGJ2. The V gene end was trimmed by 11 bases and the J gene end by 3 bases; junction bases not matched to a gene: 10. The CDR3 loop spans 12 amino acids. The germline V gene has CDR1 VENAVY and CDR2 YDSYNSRV.

To note about this clone: A much larger clone sits a single nucleotide away, making a read error possible. The sample holds other DNA sequences that translate to the same CDR3. The V call is TRGV10, the J call TRGJP1. Being an ORF, TRGV10 has a function that is uncertain. The CDR3 is made up of 16 amino acids. The CDR3 here is CAAWATSNTTGWFKIF. CDR3 bases: TGTGCCGCGTGGGCAACGTCCAATACCACTGGTTGGTTCAAGATATTT.

The DNA for the CDR3 is TGTGCTGCGGTGGCCGGTCTTTACCCCCCCAGCTATAGTAGTGATTGGATCAAGACGTTT. Protein product: CAAVAGLYPPSYSSDWIKTF. The V and J genes are TRGV10 and TRGJP2. TRGV10 is sorted into the ORF group, with uncertain function. The J segment lost 0 bases and the V segment lost 11 bases, leaving 25 bases of the junction unmatched. The CDR3 covers 20 residues.

Concerning this clone itself: TCRdb's entry gives the protein of a much larger clone, which mismatches this DNA's translation at residue 4, likely from a read error; the protein reported here is translated from the DNA. The chain couples TRGV10 to TRGJ1 or TRGJ2. TRGV10 is labeled an ORF, and its function is uncertain. Trimming removed 11 bases from V and 0 bases from J; junction bases left unmatched: 8. This CDR3 has 13 amino acids. The CDR3 DNA reads as TGTGCTGCGCGGGACCAGAATTATTATAAGAAACTCTTT. It translates to CAARDQNYYKKLF.

In its sample, this clone is large. The V and J genes are TRGV10 and TRGJ1 or TRGJ2. TRGV10 is classed as an ORF, of uncertain function. The CDR3 consists of 11 residues. J lost 6 bases, V lost 8 bases, and 5 bases had no gene match. The CDR3 reads CAAWGSYKKLF. The DNA of the CDR3 is TGTGCTGCGTGGGGGAGTTATAAGAAACTCTTT.

The table lists this clone with a count of one. CDR3 sequence reads: CATLGRANRRLWIKTF. In nucleotides, the CDR3 is TGTGCCACCTTGGGACGGGCAAACCGACGGCTTTGGATCAAGACGTTT. The V and J genes are TRGV2 and TRGJP2. The junction had 22 bases not matched to a gene; V was cut back by 8 bases and J by 10 bases. The CDR3 spans 16 residues. Per the germline V gene, CDR1 is EGSNGY and CDR2 is YDSYNSKV.

This clone was found a few times. The rearrangement joins TRGV10 to TRGJ1 or TRGJ2. TRGV10 is an open reading frame whose function is uncertain. With V trimmed by 8 bases and J by 0 bases, 2 bases remained unmatched. This CDR3 spans 12 amino acids. This CDR3 reads CAAWTNYYKKLF. Written as DNA, the CDR3 is TGTGCTGCGTGGACGAATTATTATAAGAAACTCTTT.

Notes on this clone: A read error likely explains why the TCRdb protein, taken from a much larger clone, differs from this DNA's translation at residues 5 and 7; the protein shown is translated from the DNA. The chain has TRGV3 and TRGJ1 or TRGJ2. V shed 1 base and J 2 bases; nucleotides not matched to a gene: 2. The length of the CDR3 is 13 residues. The V gene's germline CDR1 is VTNTFY and CDR2 YDVSTARD (reference sequence). CDR3 DNA: TGTGCCACCTGGGACAGAGATTATTATAAGAAACTCTTT. Protein product: CATWDRDYYKKLF.

This rearrangement joins TRGV10 to TRGJP2. TRGV10 qualifies as an ORF whose function is uncertain. V shed 8 bases, J shed 4 bases, and the junction held 8 bases outside the gene matches. The CDR3 runs to 14 residues. DNA of the CDR3: TGTGCTGCGTGGGGATCTCTTAGTGATTGGATCAAGACGTTT. It specifies CAAWGSLSDWIKTF.